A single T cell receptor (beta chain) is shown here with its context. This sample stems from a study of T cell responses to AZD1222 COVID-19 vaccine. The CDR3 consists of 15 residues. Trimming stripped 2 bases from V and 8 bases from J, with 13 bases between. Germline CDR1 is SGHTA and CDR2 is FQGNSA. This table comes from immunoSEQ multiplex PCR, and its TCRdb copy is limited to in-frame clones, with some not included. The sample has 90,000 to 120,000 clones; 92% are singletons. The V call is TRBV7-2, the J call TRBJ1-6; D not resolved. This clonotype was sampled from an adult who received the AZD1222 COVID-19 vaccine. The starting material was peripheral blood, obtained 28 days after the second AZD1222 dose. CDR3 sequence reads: CASSLLSALHSPLHF. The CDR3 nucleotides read TGTGCCAGCAGCTTATTGTCGGCGCTTCATTCACCCCTCCACTTT.